Listed here are 13 T cell receptor beta chains from one sample, sequenced in a study of T-cell reconstitution after alpha-beta-depleted transplantation in children. Molecular barcoding with unique molecular identifiers was used for the TCRbeta library. TCRdb passed the PCR reads through MiXCR, listing each CDR3 protein once. The sample carries some 600,000 distinct CDR3 sequences, roughly 13% recorded once. Sequenced here: PBMCs, mostly from graft donor cells, sampled 360 days after TCRalphabeta/CD19-depleted stem cell transplant. The receptors stem from a male patient younger than 18 who had a stem cell transplant for acute myeloid leukemia, so the T cells may come from the graft donor.

The table lists this clonotype with many counts. This sequence joins TRBV29-1 and TRBJ2-7; TRBD1 matches at 9 bases. V dropped 3 bases and J dropped 6; count of bases not matched to a gene: 6. This CDR3 region has 13 residues. Germline assignment: CDR1 SQVTM and CDR2 ANQGSEA. Written as DNA, the CDR3 is TGCAGCGTTGACAGGGGACAGGGAGGCGAGCAGTACTTC. Its protein product is CSVDRGQGGEQYF.

This clonotype was seen a handful of times. This rearrangement joins TRBV20-1 to TRBJ2-7; TRBD2 matches at 10 bases. CDR3 length equals 14 residues. Trimming cost V 0 bases and J 5 bases; bases outside gene matches: 4. The V gene's germline CDR1 is DFQATT and CDR2 SNEGSKA (reference sequence). For the CDR3, the DNA is TGCAGTGCTAGAGATAGCGGGAGGTACCACGAGCAGTACTTC. This codes for CSARDSGRYHEQYF.

This clonotype appeared a few times. The chain is built from TRBV25-1 and TRBJ2-7, with 8 bases that match TRBD1. CDR3 length: 15 amino acids. Trimming cost V 3 bases and J 2 bases; bases outside gene matches: 6. Germline V gene data show CDR1 as MGHDK and CDR2 as SYGVNS. Here the CDR3 reads CASSDMGTGAYEQYF. The CDR3 DNA is TGTGCCAGCAGTGACATGGGGACAGGTGCCTACGAGCAGTACTTC.

This clonotype has just a few counts. The genes are TRBV20-1 and TRBJ2-3; D is possibly TRBD2 (6 bases). V was trimmed by 1 base and J by 0 bases, leaving 11 bases between them. The CDR3 loop spans 15 amino acids. Germline CDR1 and CDR2: DFQATT and SNEGSKA (reference sequence). CDR3 region: CSARVRRVSTDTQYF. As DNA, the CDR3 is TGCAGTGCTAGAGTTAGGAGGGTGAGCACAGATACGCAGTATTTT.

The rearrangement joins TRBV9 to TRBJ2-1; 13 bases are shared with TRBD2. The CDR3 extends over 15 amino acids. Germline CDR1 reads SGDLS; CDR2 reads YYNGEE. J lost 8 bases, V lost 4 bases, and 6 bases had no gene match. The CDR3 is CASSFTSGRADEQFF. For the CDR3, the DNA is TGTGCCAGCAGCTTTACTAGCGGGAGGGCCGATGAGCAGTTCTTC.

V and J are TRBV6-5 and TRBJ1-1; D unclear. Germline V gene lookup returns CDR1 MNHEY and CDR2 SVGAGI. The V end lost 4 bases, the J end lost 3 bases, and 15 bases lay between the germline ends. This CDR3 has 15 residues. This CDR3 reads CASSSWTRRHTEAFF. In DNA, the CDR3 is TGTGCCAGCAGTTCGTGGACCCGGAGGCACACTGAAGCTTTCTTT.

This rearrangement joins TRBV7-9 to TRBJ1-5, with D maybe TRBD1 (6 bases). The length of the CDR3 is 13 residues. The germline gives CDR1 SEHNR, CDR2 FQNEAQ (reference sequence). The V gene lost 5 bases and the J gene lost 9 bases, with 14 bases spanning the gap. The CDR3: CASSLGGAGPQHF. CDR3 nucleotide sequence: TGTGCCAGCAGCCTCGGGGGGGCGGGGCCCCAGCATTTT.

The genes are TRBV29-1 and TRBJ2-7, with D perhaps being TRBD1 or TRBD2 (5 bases each). Trimming removed 2 bases at V and 4 bases at J, with 12 bases between. Germline CDR1 and CDR2: SQVTM and ANQGSEA. The CDR3 extends over 13 amino acids. CDR3 in amino acids: CSVEKRGHYEQYF. CDR3 in DNA: TGCAGCGTTGAAAAGAGGGGCCATTACGAGCAGTACTTC.

This chain links TRBV7-2 with TRBJ2-7; tentative D call: TRBD1 (5 bases). V was clipped by 2 bases and J by 4 bases, with 15 bases between them. Germline loops: CDR1 SGHTA, CDR2 FQGNSA. CDR3 length equals 15 residues. CDR3 region: CASSLISRVGYEQYF. The DNA of the CDR3 is TGTGCCAGCAGCTTAATCAGCAGGGTAGGGTACGAGCAGTACTTC. Based on the CDR3 plus reference TRBV7-2 and TRBJ2-7, the full variable domain is GAGVSQSPSNKVTEKGKDVELRCDPISGHTALYWYRQSLGQGLEFLIYFQGNSAPDKSGLPSDRFSAERTGGSVSTLTIQRTQQEDSAVYLCASSLISRVGYEQYFGPGTRLTVT.

This chain joins TRBV15 and TRBJ2-7; possibly TRBD2 for D (6 bases). The CDR3 has 16 residues. The germline V gene has CDR1 LNHNV and CDR2 YYDKDF (reference sequence). Trimming left V 0 bases short and J 2 bases short, with 14 bases between. In nucleotides, the CDR3 is TGTGCCACCAGCAGAGATCGTGCGGGATCCGCCTACGAGCAGTACTTC. This translates into CATSRDRAGSAYEQYF.

There are a few counts of this clonotype. The CDR3 DNA reads as TGCAGTGCTAGAGATCGGGTCATCGGCGGGAGTAGCGACACCGGGGAGCTGTTTTTT. This translates into CSARDRVIGGSSDTGELFF. This chain uses TRBV20-1 with TRBJ2-2; 7 nucleotides line up with TRBD2. Germline trimming cut 0 bases from V and 3 bases from J; bases unmatched to any gene: 16. Germline CDR1 and CDR2: DFQATT and SNEGSKA (reference sequence). This CDR3 has 19 amino acids.

The J gene is TRBJ2-1, the V gene TRBV29-1, with 12 positions matching TRBD2. The CDR3 extends over 12 amino acids. V shed 7 bases, J shed 7 bases, and the junction held 2 bases outside the gene matches. Germline V gene sequence: CDR1 SQVTM, CDR2 ANQGSEA. The CDR3 DNA is TGCAGCGGACTAGCGGGAGAAAATGAGCAGTTCTTC. Its protein product is CSGLAGENEQFF.

This clonotype was seen repeatedly, ten times or more. The rearrangement links TRBV4-3 to TRBJ2-7, with TRBD2 matching 11 bases. V dropped 5 bases and J dropped 3; count of bases not matched to a gene: 9. CDR3 length equals 16 residues. CDR1 LGHNA and CDR2 YSLEER come from the germline V gene. In nucleotides, the CDR3 is TGCGCCAGCAGCTGGCAACTAGCGGGAGATTACTACGAGCAGTACTTC. Protein sequence: CASSWQLAGDYYEQYF.